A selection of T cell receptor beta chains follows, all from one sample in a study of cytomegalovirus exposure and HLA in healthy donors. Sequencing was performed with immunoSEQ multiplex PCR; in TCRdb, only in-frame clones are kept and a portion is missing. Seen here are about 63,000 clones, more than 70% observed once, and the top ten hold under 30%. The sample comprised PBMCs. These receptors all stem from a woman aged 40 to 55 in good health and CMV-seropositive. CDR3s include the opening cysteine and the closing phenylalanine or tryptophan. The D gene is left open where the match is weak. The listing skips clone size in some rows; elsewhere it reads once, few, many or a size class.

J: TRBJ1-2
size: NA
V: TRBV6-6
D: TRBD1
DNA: TGTGCCAGCAGCGACAGGGCTGGCTACACCTTC
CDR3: CASSDRAGYTF

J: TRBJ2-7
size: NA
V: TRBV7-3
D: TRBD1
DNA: TGTGCCAGCAGCCTCGACCCGGGACAGGGACCTTACGAGCAGTACTTC
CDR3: CASSLDPGQGPYEQYF

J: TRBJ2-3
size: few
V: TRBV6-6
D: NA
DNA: TGTGCCAGCACCGTCGGGGATACGCAGTATTTT
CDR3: CASTVGDTQYF

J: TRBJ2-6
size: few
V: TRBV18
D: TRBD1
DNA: TGTGCCAGCTCACCACCGGGACAGGGGAGCTCTGGGGCCAACGTCCTGACTTTC
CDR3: CASSPPGQGSSGANVLTF

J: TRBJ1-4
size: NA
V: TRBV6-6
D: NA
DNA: TGTGCCAGCAGTGACAGATCCGGGGGGATTGAAAAACTGTTTTTT
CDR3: CASSDRSGGIEKLFF

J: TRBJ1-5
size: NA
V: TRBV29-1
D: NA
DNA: TGCAGCGTTGTAACCGGGTACGGCGAGCCCCAGCATTTT
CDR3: CSVVTGYGEPQHF

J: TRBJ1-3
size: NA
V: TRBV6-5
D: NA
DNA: TGTGCCAGCAGTTACTCGCGGCCGACTGGAAACACCATATATTTT
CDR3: CASSYSRPTGNTIYF

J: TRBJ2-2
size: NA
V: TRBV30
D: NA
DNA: TGTGCCTGTTCCAGAACATCCTTGAACACCGGGGAGCTGTTTTTT
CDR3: CACSRTSLNTGELFF

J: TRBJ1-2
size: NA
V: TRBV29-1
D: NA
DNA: TGCAGCGTTGAAGAGCAGGGGCGGGTTAGGTATGGCTACACCTTC
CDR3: CSVEEQGRVRYGYTF

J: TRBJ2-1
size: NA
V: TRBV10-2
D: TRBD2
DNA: TGCGCCAGCAGCCGGGCCGGGACTACCCTAAGAGGTTATGAGCAGTTCTTC
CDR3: CASSRAGTTLRGYEQFF

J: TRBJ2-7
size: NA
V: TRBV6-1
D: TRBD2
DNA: TGTGCCAGCAGAACCGGGACTAGCGGGTTCGAGCAGTACTTC
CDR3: CASRTGTSGFEQYF

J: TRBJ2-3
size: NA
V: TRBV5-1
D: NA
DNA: TGCGCCAGCAGTCTGCGGGGATTGGGCACAGATACGCAGTATTTT
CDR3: CASSLRGLGTDTQYF

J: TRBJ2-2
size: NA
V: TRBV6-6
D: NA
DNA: TGTGCCAGCAGTCATGACAGGTGGCAAACCGGGGAGCTGTTTTTT
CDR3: CASSHDRWQTGELFF

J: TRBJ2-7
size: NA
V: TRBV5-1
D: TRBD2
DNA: TGCGCCAGCAGCTCTAGCGGGGGGGCATACGAGCAGTACTTC
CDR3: CASSSSGGAYEQYF

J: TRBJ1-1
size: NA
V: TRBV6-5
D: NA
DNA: TGTGCCAGCAGCCCAGGAGGGGACACTGAAGCTTTCTTT
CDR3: CASSPGGDTEAFF

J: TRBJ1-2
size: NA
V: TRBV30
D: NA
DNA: TGTGCCTGGAGCACGGGACAAGCTAGAGGCTACACCTTC
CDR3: CAWSTGQARGYTF

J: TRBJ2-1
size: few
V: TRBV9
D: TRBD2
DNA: TGTGCCAGCAGCGTAGCCCCTGGCGGGGGGGCCACATACAATGAGCAGTTCTTC
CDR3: CASSVAPGGGATYNEQFF

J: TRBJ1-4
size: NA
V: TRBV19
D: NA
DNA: TGTGCCAGTAGTAGGTCAATTGAGGAAAAACTGTTTTTT
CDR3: CASSRSIEEKLFF

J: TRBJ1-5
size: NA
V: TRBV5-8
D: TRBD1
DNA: TGTGCCAGCACCCCCAGGACAGGTTTGAATCAGCCCCAGCATTTT
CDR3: CASTPRTGLNQPQHF

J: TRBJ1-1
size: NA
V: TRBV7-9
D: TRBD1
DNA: TGTTCCAGCAGCTCTACGCGGGACAGGGGAGACACTGAAGCTTTCTTT
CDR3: CSSSSTRDRGDTEAFF

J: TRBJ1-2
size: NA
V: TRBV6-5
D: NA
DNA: TGTGCCAGCAGTTTCATCACAGGGATGGCTAACTATGGCTACACCTTC
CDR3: CASSFITGMANYGYTF

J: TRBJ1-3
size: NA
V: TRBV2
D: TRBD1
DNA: TGTGCCAGCAGCCGATTTCGGAGGACAGGCGGAAACACCATATATTTT
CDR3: CASSRFRRTGGNTIYF

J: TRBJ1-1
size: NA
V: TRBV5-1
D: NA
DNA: TGCGCCAGCAGCTTCGGAGGGTTCAACACTGAAGCTTTCTTT
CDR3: CASSFGGFNTEAFF

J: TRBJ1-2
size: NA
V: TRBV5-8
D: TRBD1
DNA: TGTGCCAGCAGCTCGGGACAGGGGTGGGATGGCTACACCTTC
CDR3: CASSSGQGWDGYTF

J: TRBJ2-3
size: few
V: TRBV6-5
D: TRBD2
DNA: TGTGCCAGCAGTTCAGCGGGGGGTGGAACAGATACGCAGTATTTT
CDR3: CASSSAGGGTDTQYF

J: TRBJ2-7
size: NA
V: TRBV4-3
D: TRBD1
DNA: TGCGCCAGCAGCCGAGGACAGGGGTCCTACGAGCAGTACTTC
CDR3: CASSRGQGSYEQYF

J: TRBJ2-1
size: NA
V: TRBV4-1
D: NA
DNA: TGCGCCAGCAGCCAAGTCTCCAATGAGCAGTTCTTC
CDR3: CASSQVSNEQFF

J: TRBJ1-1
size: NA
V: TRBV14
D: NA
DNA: TGTGCCAGCAGCCTTAATACCGGTACTGAAGCTTTCTTT
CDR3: CASSLNTGTEAFF

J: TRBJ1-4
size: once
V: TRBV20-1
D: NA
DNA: TGCAGTGCCCTCGGGAGGTCGAAACTGTTTTTT
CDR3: CSALGRSKLFF

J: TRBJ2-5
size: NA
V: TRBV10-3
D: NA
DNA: TGTGCCATCAGTGACGGGGGAGAGCAAGAGACCCAGTACTTC
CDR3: CAISDGGEQETQYF

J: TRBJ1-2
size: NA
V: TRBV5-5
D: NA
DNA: TGTGCCAGCAGCTTGTCTCAGTCTAACTATGGCTACACCTTC
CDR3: CASSLSQSNYGYTF

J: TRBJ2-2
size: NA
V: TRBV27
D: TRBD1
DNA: TGTGCCAGCAGACAGACAGGGGGCCACGGGGAGCTGTTTTTT
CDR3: CASRQTGGHGELFF

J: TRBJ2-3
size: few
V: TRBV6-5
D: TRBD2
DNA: TGTGCCAGCAGTGACTCCGGGGGGGCAACAGATACGCAGTATTTT
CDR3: CASSDSGGATDTQYF

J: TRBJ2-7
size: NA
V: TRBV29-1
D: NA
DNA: TGCAGCGTTGGGGGGGGCCCCCTCTACGAGCAGTACTTC
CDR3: CSVGGGPLYEQYF

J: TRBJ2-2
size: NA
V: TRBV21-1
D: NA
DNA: TGTGCCAGCAGCAACGGGCGGGGGCGGAACACCGGGGAGCTGTTTTTT
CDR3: CASSNGRGRNTGELFF

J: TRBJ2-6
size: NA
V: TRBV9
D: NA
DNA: TGTGCCAGCAGCCCACGACAGGTTGGGGCCAACGTCCTGACTTTC
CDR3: CASSPRQVGANVLTF